This TCR beta chain is from a study of regulatory T cells in long-lasting Graves disease. Time point given: persistent/refractory GD, antithyroid drugs over 5 years with positive TRAb. Isolated PBMC RNA provided the starting material for the TCR library. This clonotype has a handful of counts. Building the TCR beta libraries relied on iRepertoire HTBI primers, and CDR3 regions underwent Arm-PCR. TCRdb passed the multiplex PCR reads through MiXCR, listing each CDR3 protein once. The sample has fewer than 400,000 distinct CDR3 sequences; less than 25% are singletons. V lost 2 bases to trimming and J lost 5 bases; unmatched junction nucleotides: 13. Germline V gives CDR1 MNHEY, CDR2 SVGAGI. This CDR3 comprises 17 residues.

This sequence was found in a female donor with Graves disease. The sequenced sample was peripheral blood mononuclear cells (PBMCs), obtained when the disease was refractory, from a patient treated with antithyroid drugs. This rearrangement joins TRBV6-5 to TRBJ2-7; 9 bases are shared with TRBD2. The CDR3 sequence: CASSYPLKIAGVDEQYF. CDR3 nucleotides: TGTGCCAGCAGTTACCCATTGAAAATAGCGGGAGTAGACGAGCAGTACTTC.